What follows are 22 T cell receptor beta chains derived from one specimen sequenced in a study of neurological immune-mediated disorders. TCRdb re-derived calls from the 5' RACE reads in MiXCR, one entry per CDR3 protein. The table shows more than 55,000 distinct CDR3 sequences, with more than 20% occurring only once. Time point: technical triplicate 2. Material for sequencing was PBMCs. All receptors derive from a man between 60 and 70 years old with HTLV-1-associated myelopathy (HAM/TSP).

At least ten counts were recorded for this clonotype. The genes are TRBV6-4 and TRBJ2-1; 9 nucleotides match TRBD2. Losses at the gene ends were 7 bases for V and 3 bases for J; bases not matched to a gene: 22. Germline values: CDR1 MRHNA, CDR2 SNTAGT. This CDR3 comprises 20 residues. CDR3 DNA: TGTGCCAGCACCCCCCCGGTGTTAGGGGGTTGTAGCGGGGGCTACAATGAGCAGTTCTTC. Residues: CASTPPVLGGCSGGYNEQFF.

At least ten counts were recorded for this clonotype. The CDR3 protein is CSVAGTDQETQYF. CDR3 in DNA: TGCAGCGTTGCCGGGACAGACCAAGAGACCCAGTACTTC. The chain joins TRBV29-1 to TRBJ2-5; 7 bases line up with TRBD1. In germline, CDR1 is SQVTM, CDR2 ANQGSEA. CDR3 size: 13 residues. V lost 4 bases to trimming and J lost 0 bases; unmatched junction nucleotides: 2.

The chain has TRBV6-5 and TRBJ2-1; 11 nucleotides match TRBD2. The ends lost 3 bases at V and 5 bases at J; junction bases unmatched: 15. The CDR3 length is 19 residues. The germline CDR1 and CDR2 sequences are MNHEY and SVGAGI. In nucleotides, the CDR3 is TGTGCCAGCAGTTATCGACCGGTACTAGCGGGAGTGGTACACAATGAGCAGTTCTTC. Its translation is CASSYRPVLAGVVHNEQFF.

This clonotype came up many times. The chain combines TRBV20-1 with TRBJ2-4, with 7 bases aligning to TRBD1. V lost 0 bases, J lost 4 bases, and 6 bases stayed unmatched. Per the germline V gene, CDR1 is DFQATT and CDR2 is SNEGSKA (reference sequence). This CDR3 spans 15 amino acids. The CDR3 bases are TGCAGTGCTAGAGATACAGGGGACACTAAAAACATTCAGTACTTC. Residues: CSARDTGDTKNIQYF.

This chain connects TRBV10-1 to TRBJ2-1; D perhaps matches TRBD2 (7 bases). The CDR3 runs 14 residues. With 4 bases removed from V and 7 bases from J, the gap between germline ends came to 14 bases. CDR1 is WNHNN and CDR2 is SYGVQD in the germline V gene (reference sequence). The CDR3 here is CASSGGGSDNEQFF. CDR3 nucleotide sequence: TGCGCCAGCAGTGGGGGGGGCTCTGATAATGAGCAGTTCTTC.

This clonotype has at least ten counts. The rearrangement links TRBV7-2 to TRBJ2-1; TRBD2 might be the D (5 bases). CDR3 length: 13 residues. Germline V lookup: CDR1 SGHTA, CDR2 FQGNSA. The germline V and J ends were trimmed by 1 base and 14 bases, with 15 bases remaining between them. The CDR3 spells CASSLVRTHSKFF. In DNA, the CDR3 is TGTGCCAGCAGCTTAGTTCGGACTCATAGCAAGTTCTTC.

This clonotype was counted ten times or more. The rearrangement uses TRBV7-9 and TRBJ2-7, with D tentatively TRBD1 (6 bases). V lost 4 bases and J 0 bases, leaving 22 bases between the germline ends. The CDR3 runs 18 residues. Germline loops: CDR1 SEHNR, CDR2 FQNEAQ (reference sequence). The CDR3 here is CASSWDTAQLASSYEQYF. The CDR3 DNA follows: TGTGCCAGCAGCTGGGACACAGCCCAGCTCGCAAGCTCCTACGAGCAGTACTTC.

Note on this clonotype: This may stem from a read error, because a much larger clone lies one nucleotide away. This chain joins TRBV20-1 and TRBJ2-5; D gene uncertain. The CDR3 length is 14 residues. V was pared by 8 bases and J by 1 base, with 17 bases between. CDR1 DFQATT and CDR2 SNEGSKA come from the germline V gene (reference sequence). DNA of the CDR3: TGCAGTTCCCTAAAGGACGGTCTCCAAGAGACCCAGTACTTC. Residues: CSSLKDGLQETQYF.

This clonotype was observed many times. V gene TRBV10-2 combines with J gene TRBJ1-1; TRBD1 might be the D (6 bases). Trimming removed 7 bases from V and 0 bases from J, with 12 bases in between. From germline, CDR1 is WSHSY and CDR2 SAAADI. The CDR3 is made up of 14 amino acids. DNA for the CDR3: TGCGCCAGCACCCCACAGGGAATGAACACTGAAGCTTTCTTT. Translating gives CASTPQGMNTEAFF.

This clonotype was recorded only once. This rearrangement joins TRBV7-6 to TRBJ2-3, with D possibly matching TRBD2 (5 bases). The germline V gene has CDR1 SGHVS and CDR2 FNYEAQ. CDR3 length: 14 residues. Trimming cost V 1 base and J 5 bases, with 10 bases left between them. Here the CDR3 DNA reads TGTGCCAGCAGCTTAGTATCGGGAAGAGATACGCAGTATTTT. Translation: CASSLVSGRDTQYF.

This clonotype was observed at least ten times. The chain is built from TRBV29-1 and TRBJ2-1; 7 bases line up with TRBD2. V shed 6 bases and J 3 bases; nucleotides not matched to a gene: 11. Germline V gene sequence: CDR1 SQVTM, CDR2 ANQGSEA. CDR3 length: 15 amino acids. The chain's CDR3 is CSVDLTGGIYNEQFF. CDR3 sequence (DNA): TGCAGCGTGGACTTGACGGGAGGTATCTACAATGAGCAGTTCTTC.

This clonotype was recorded many times. This chain joins TRBV2 and TRBJ2-5; 9 bases fit TRBD2. CDR3 length equals 16 residues. J gave up 5 bases and V 7 bases, and 14 bases lay outside the gene matches. CDR1 and CDR2 from the germline V gene are SNHLY and FYNNEI. For the CDR3, the DNA is TGTGCCAGCACCCTAAGGGCGGGAGGGCCCGCCGAGACCCAGTACTTC. It specifies CASTLRAGGPAETQYF.

This clonotype has a count of ten or more. The J gene is TRBJ2-3, the V gene TRBV7-8; D gene unclear. This CDR3 has 17 residues. Germline CDR1 and CDR2: SGHVS and FQNEAQ. Deletions cut 3 bases from V and 0 bases from J, with 16 bases between. The CDR3, as DNA: TGTGCCAGCAGCTTGTTGGAGAAAATCTCTAGCACAGATACGCAGTATTTT. Its translation is CASSLLEKISSTDTQYF. The variable domain in full, completed from reference TRBV7-8 and TRBJ2-3, reads GAGVSQSPRYKVAKRGQDVALRCDPISGHVSLFWYQQALGQGPEFLTYFQNEAQLDKSGLPSDRFFAERPEGSVSTLKIQRTQQEDSAVYLCASSLLEKISSTDTQYFGPGTRLTVL.

This clonotype was seen at least ten times. The rearrangement links TRBV6-5 to TRBJ2-7, with 9 bases identical to TRBD1. CDR3 size: 15 residues. Germline assignment: CDR1 MNHEY and CDR2 SVGAGI. Germline trimming cut 0 bases from V and 3 bases from J; bases unmatched to any gene: 3. In nucleotides, the CDR3 is TGTGCCAGCAGTTACTCAGGGACAGGGAGCTACGAGCAGTACTTC. Amino acid sequence: CASSYSGTGSYEQYF.

V and J are TRBV15 and TRBJ2-1; D perhaps matches TRBD2 (5 bases). CDR3 length: 16 amino acids. Per germline, CDR1 LNHNV and CDR2 YYDKDF (reference sequence). The germline V and J ends were trimmed by 6 bases and 0 bases, with 15 bases remaining between them. In DNA form, the CDR3 reads TGTGCCACCAGAAAGCAGAGGGCCATCTCCTACAATGAGCAGTTCTTC. The encoded protein is CATRKQRAISYNEQFF.

This clonotype has a handful of counts. The J gene is TRBJ2-5, the V gene TRBV6-2 or TRBV6-3; no firm D call. Germline-derived CDR1 and CDR2 are MNHEY and SVGEGT. The CDR3 covers 14 residues. Trimming took 7 bases from V and 2 from J, leaving 14 bases between them. The CDR3 sequence is CASTDPLEQETQYF. The CDR3 DNA reads TGTGCCAGCACCGATCCCCTAGAGCAAGAGACCCAGTACTTC.

In its sample, this clonotype was seen many times. The chain combines TRBV5-1 with TRBJ2-5; maybe TRBD1 (6 bases). The V gene's germline CDR1 is SGHRS and CDR2 YFSETQ. V was pared by 2 bases and J by 5 bases, with 16 bases between. There are 15 residues in the CDR3. CDR3 protein: CASSFRQGQMETQYF. The CDR3 DNA reads as TGCGCCAGCAGCTTCAGGCAGGGGCAAATGGAGACCCAGTACTTC.

The chain couples TRBV20-1 to TRBJ2-7; tentative D call: TRBD2 (6 bases). Germline values: CDR1 DFQATT, CDR2 SNEGSKA (reference sequence). V was pared by 1 base and J by 4 bases, with 11 bases between. The CDR3 spans 13 residues. The CDR3 DNA follows: TGCAGTGCTAGAGCGGCTAGCGTGTACGAGCAGTACTTC. It yields the protein CSARAASVYEQYF.

This clonotype was recorded many times. The chain recombines TRBV5-1 with TRBJ1-4; weak D call: TRBD1 (5 bases). V was trimmed by 4 bases and J by 8 bases, leaving 18 bases between them. The CDR3 runs to 15 residues. Germline V gives CDR1 SGHRS, CDR2 YFSETQ. CDR3 bases: TGCGCCAGCAGCGCCTGGGACGGGGCAAAGGAAAAACTGTTTTTT. Its translation: CASSAWDGAKEKLFF.

This clonotype has ten or more counts. V gene TRBV19 combines with J gene TRBJ2-3; D may be TRBD1 (6 bases). V was pared by 7 bases and J by 3 bases, with 17 bases between. Germline CDR1 and CDR2: LNHDA and SQIVND (reference sequence). The CDR3 runs to 15 residues. The CDR3: CASTPRSRGTDTQYF. The CDR3, as DNA: TGTGCCAGTACCCCAAGGAGTAGGGGGACAGATACGCAGTATTTT.

J is TRBJ2-7 and V is TRBV5-1; no clear D. There are 13 residues in the CDR3. V lost 5 bases and J lost 5, with 14 bases in between. Germline values: CDR1 SGHRS, CDR2 YFSETQ. The CDR3 loop is CASSVGKENEQYF. CDR3 sequence (DNA): TGCGCCAGCAGTGTGGGGAAAGAGAACGAGCAGTACTTC.

This clonotype was seen repeatedly, ten times or more. This chain links TRBV15 with TRBJ2-5, with no clear D. Deletions cut 3 bases from V and 5 bases from J, with 13 bases between. The CDR3 sequence is 14 residues long. The germline CDR1 and CDR2 sequences are LNHNV and YYDKDF (reference sequence). In DNA form, the CDR3 reads TGTGCCACCAGCAGCAACAGCGCAAGGGAGACCCAGTACTTC. Residues: CATSSNSARETQYF.